This is a list of T cell receptor beta chains from one sample in a study of blood T cell repertoires in COVID-19. The table came from immunoSEQ multiplex PCR; TCRdb's copy has only in-frame clones and leaves some out. This sample has approximately 200,000 clones; 75% to 90% occur once, and the top ten carry around 20%. Input material: PBMCs or T cells enriched from blood (not recorded which). The receptors here all came from a man in his forties or fifties who had recovered from COVID-19. Both conserved end residues are part of each CDR3. D genes are given only for firm matches. Expanded clones get a size class; other rows say once, few or many, or leave the size out.

v_call: TRBV12-5
d_call: -
j_call: TRBJ2-2
clone_size: -
cdr3_aa: CASAPRAGELFF

v_call: TRBV5-1
d_call: -
j_call: TRBJ1-2
clone_size: -
cdr3_aa: CASSQEASGGYTF

v_call: TRBV24-1
d_call: TRBD2
j_call: TRBJ2-1
clone_size: few
cdr3_aa: CATSDHSGSSYNEQFF

v_call: TRBV9
d_call: -
j_call: TRBJ2-4
clone_size: -
cdr3_aa: CASSENAGGAGGTANIQYF

v_call: TRBV6-2/TRBV6-3
d_call: -
j_call: TRBJ1-2
clone_size: -
cdr3_aa: CASSKLDTFTGYTF

v_call: TRBV4-1
d_call: -
j_call: TRBJ2-2
clone_size: -
cdr3_aa: CASSPVGGSGELFF

v_call: TRBV4-1
d_call: -
j_call: TRBJ2-7
clone_size: -
cdr3_aa: CASSQDRDSHYEQYF

v_call: TRBV7-2
d_call: -
j_call: TRBJ2-5
clone_size: once
cdr3_aa: CASSFQNGQETQYF

v_call: TRBV12-5
d_call: TRBD1
j_call: TRBJ1-6
clone_size: few
cdr3_aa: CASGLGQGNNSPLHF

v_call: TRBV24-1
d_call: TRBD2
j_call: TRBJ2-3
clone_size: -
cdr3_aa: CATSDPPGREGADTQYF